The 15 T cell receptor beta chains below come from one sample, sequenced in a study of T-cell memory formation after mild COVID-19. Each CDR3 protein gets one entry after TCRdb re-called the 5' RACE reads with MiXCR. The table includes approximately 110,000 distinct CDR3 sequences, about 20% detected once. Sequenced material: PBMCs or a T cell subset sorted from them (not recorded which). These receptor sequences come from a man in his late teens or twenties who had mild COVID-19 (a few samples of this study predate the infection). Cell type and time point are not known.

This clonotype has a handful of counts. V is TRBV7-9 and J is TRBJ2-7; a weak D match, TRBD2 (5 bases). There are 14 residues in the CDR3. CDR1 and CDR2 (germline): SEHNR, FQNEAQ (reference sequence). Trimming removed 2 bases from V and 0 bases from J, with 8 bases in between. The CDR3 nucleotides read TGTGCCAGCAGCTTACCGGGATACTCCTACGAGCAGTACTTC. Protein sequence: CASSLPGYSYEQYF.

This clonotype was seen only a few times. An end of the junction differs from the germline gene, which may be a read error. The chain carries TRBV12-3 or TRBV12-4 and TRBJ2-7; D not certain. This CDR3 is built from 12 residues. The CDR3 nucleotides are TGTGCCAGCAGCCTGACGGTACTCAGTCAAAGCTTC. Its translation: CASSLTVLSQSF.

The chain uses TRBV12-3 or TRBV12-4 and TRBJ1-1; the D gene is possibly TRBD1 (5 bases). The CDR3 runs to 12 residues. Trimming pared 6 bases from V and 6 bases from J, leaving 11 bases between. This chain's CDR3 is CASSRGTPEAFF. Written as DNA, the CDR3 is TGTGCCAGCAGCCGCGGGACGCCTGAAGCTTTCTTT.

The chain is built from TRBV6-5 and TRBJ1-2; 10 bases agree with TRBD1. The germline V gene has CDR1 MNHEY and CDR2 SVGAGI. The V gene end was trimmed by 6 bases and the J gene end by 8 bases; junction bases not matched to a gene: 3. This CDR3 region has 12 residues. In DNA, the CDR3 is TGTGCCAGCAGCCGGACAGGGGGAGGCTACACCTTC. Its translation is CASSRTGGGYTF.

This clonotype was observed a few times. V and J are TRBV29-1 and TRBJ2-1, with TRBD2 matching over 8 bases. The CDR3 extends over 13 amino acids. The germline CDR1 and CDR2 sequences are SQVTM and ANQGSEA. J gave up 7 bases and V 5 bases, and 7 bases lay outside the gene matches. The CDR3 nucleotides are TGCAGCGTTATTAGCGGGGAGTGGAATGAGCAGTTCTTC. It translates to CSVISGEWNEQFF.

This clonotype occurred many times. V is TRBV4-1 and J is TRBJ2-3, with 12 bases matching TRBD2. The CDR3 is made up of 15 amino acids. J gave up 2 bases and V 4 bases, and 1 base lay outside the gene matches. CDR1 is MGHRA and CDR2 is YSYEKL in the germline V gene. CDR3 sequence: CASSRTSGDTDTQYF. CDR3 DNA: TGCGCCAGCAGCCGGACTAGCGGGGACACAGATACGCAGTATTTT.

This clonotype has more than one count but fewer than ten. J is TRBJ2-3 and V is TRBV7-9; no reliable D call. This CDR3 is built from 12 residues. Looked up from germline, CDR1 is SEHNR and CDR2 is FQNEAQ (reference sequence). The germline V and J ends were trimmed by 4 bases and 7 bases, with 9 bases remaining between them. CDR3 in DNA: TGTGCCAGCAGCTCCGACGATTATACGCAGTATTTT. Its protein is CASSSDDYTQYF.

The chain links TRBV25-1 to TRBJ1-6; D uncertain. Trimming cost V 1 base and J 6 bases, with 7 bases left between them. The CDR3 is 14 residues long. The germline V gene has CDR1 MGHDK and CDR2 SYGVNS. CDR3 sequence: CASSEFAVNSPLHF. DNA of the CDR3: TGTGCCAGCAGTGAATTCGCAGTTAATTCACCCCTCCACTTT.

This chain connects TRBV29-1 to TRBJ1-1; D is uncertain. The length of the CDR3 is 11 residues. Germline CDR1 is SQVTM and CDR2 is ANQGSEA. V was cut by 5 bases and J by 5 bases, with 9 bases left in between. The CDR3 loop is CSVWRNTEAFF. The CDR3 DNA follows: TGCAGCGTTTGGAGGAATACTGAAGCTTTCTTT.

The CDR3, as DNA: TGTGCCAGCAGCTTCGGGCCCCCCGGGGACGAGCAGTACTTC. As protein: CASSFGPPGDEQYF. This rearrangement joins TRBV13 to TRBJ2-7; D might be TRBD2 (5 bases). Germline assignment: CDR1 PRHDT and CDR2 FYEKMQ (reference sequence). Trimming pared 3 bases from V and 5 bases from J, leaving 14 bases between. The CDR3 is 14 amino acids.

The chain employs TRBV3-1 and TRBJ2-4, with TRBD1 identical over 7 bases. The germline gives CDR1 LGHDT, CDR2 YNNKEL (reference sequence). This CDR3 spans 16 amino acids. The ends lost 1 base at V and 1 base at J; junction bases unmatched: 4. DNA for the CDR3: TGTGCCAGCAGCCAAGTCAGGGGGATGGCCAAAAACATTCAGTACTTC. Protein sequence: CASSQVRGMAKNIQYF.

This chain's CDR3 is CASSLGQGTYTDTQYF. DNA of the CDR3: TGCGCCAGCAGCTTAGGACAGGGGACCTACACAGATACGCAGTATTTT. V usage is TRBV5-1 and J usage is TRBJ2-3; 9 bases fit TRBD1. The junction had 6 bases not matched to a gene; V was cut back by 2 bases and J by 2 bases. CDR1 is SGHRS and CDR2 is YFSETQ in the germline V gene. The CDR3 length is 16 residues.

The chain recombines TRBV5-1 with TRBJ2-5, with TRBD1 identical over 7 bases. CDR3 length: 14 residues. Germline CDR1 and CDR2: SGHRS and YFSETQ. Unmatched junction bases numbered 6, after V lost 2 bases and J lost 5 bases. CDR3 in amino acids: CASSFRQGMETQYF. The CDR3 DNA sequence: TGCGCCAGCAGCTTCCGACAGGGAATGGAGACCCAGTACTTC.

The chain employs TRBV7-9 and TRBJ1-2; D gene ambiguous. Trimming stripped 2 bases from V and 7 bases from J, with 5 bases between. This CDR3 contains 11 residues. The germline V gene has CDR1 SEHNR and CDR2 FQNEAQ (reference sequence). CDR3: CASSLSPGYTF. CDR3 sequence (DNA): TGTGCCAGCAGCTTAAGTCCTGGCTACACCTTC.

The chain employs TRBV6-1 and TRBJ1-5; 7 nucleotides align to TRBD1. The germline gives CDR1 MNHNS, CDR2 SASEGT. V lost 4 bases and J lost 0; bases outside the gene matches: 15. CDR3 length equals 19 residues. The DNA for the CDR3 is TGTGCCAGCAGTGTCCTCCCCGAGGGGGCCGAGTATAGCAATCAGCCCCAGCATTTT. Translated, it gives CASSVLPEGAEYSNQPQHF.